This T cell receptor (beta chain) is drawn from a study of OX40 agonist ivuxolimab in advanced cancers. Study details: Ivuxolimab, an antibody that agonizes OX40 (CD134), was administered to the patients. Hepatocellular carcinoma, melanoma, renal cell or head and neck cancer occurred in dose-escalation patients.

Method: immunoSEQ multiplex PCR; TCRdb's copy keeps in-frame clones and lacks some. The data contain about 58,000 clones, 82% of them seen just once; the ten biggest clones take up roughly 1.5%. In germline, CDR1 is SGHVS, CDR2 FQNEAQ. CDR3 length equals 12 residues. V lost 2 bases and J 11 bases, leaving 12 bases between the germline ends. Material: CD4+ or CD8+ T cells sorted from blood, obtained in a trial of the OX40 agonist ivuxolimab. This clonotype was sampled from an adult with an advanced solid tumor such as melanoma, head and neck, liver or kidney cancer. The rearrangement links TRBV7-8 to TRBJ1-1, with D perhaps matching TRBD1 (5 bases). Here the CDR3 reads CASSLREGYAFF. In DNA, the CDR3 is TGTGCCAGCAGCTTACGCGAGGGGTATGCTTTCTTT.